A selection of T cell receptor beta chains follows, all from one sample in a study of T cell responses to AZD1222 COVID-19 vaccine. Only in-frame clones appear in the TCRdb table, and some are missing; sequencing was by immunoSEQ multiplex PCR. The sample lists 100,000 to 150,000 clones; about 79% were seen once. The starting material was peripheral blood, obtained 28 days after the second AZD1222 dose. These receptors were collected from an adult who received the AZD1222 COVID-19 vaccine. The CDR3 runs from the conserved cysteine through the conserved F or W. The D gene is left open where the match is weak. Clone size, where shown, is once, few, many, or a class for clones that have expanded.

v_gene	d_gene	abundance	j_gene	CDR3aa	CDR3nt
TRBV7-2	.	.	TRBJ1-5	CASSFSPTGQPQHF	TGTGCCAGCAGCTTCAGTCCTACGGGGCAGCCCCAGCATTTT
TRBV3-1/TRBV3-2	.	.	TRBJ2-3	CASSFSARDTQYF	TGTGCCAGCAGCTTCTCGGCCCGGGATACGCAGTATTTT
TRBV7-9	.	.	TRBJ1-3	CASSFSGITGNTIYF	TGTGCCAGCAGCTTCTCGGGTATAACTGGAAACACCATATATTTT
TRBV7-2	.	few	TRBJ1-5	CASSLGGKSNQPQHF	TGTGCCAGCAGCTTAGGGGGGAAGAGCAATCAGCCCCAGCATTTT
TRBV7-2	.	.	TRBJ1-1	CASSSGPVSEAFF	TGTGCCAGCAGCTCCGGACCTGTGAGTGAAGCTTTCTTT
TRBV29-1	.	.	TRBJ1-1	CSVLGWAGANTEAFF	TGCAGCGTCCTGGGGTGGGCAGGAGCGAACACTGAAGCTTTCTTT
TRBV15	TRBD1	.	TRBJ1-2	CATSISRTGGGYTF	TGTGCCACCAGCATCTCCCGGACAGGGGGTGGCTACACCTTC
TRBV7-8	TRBD1	few	TRBJ2-2	CASSSRTGGGSGTGELFF	TGTGCCAGCAGCTCCCGGACAGGGGGCGGCTCGGGCACCGGGGAGCTGTTTTTT
TRBV15	.	.	TRBJ1-1	CATSWVRGNTEAFF	TGTGCCACCAGCTGGGTCAGGGGGAACACTGAAGCTTTCTTT
TRBV7-9	.	.	TRBJ1-1	CASSQGTAKGAFF	TGTGCCAGCAGCCAGGGGACCGCTAAAGGCGCTTTCTTT
TRBV11-2	.	.	TRBJ1-1	CASSLVALGAEAFF	TGTGCCAGCAGCTTAGTGGCGCTTGGGGCTGAAGCTTTCTTT
TRBV4-1	.	.	TRBJ2-5	CASKGGGEETQYF	TGCGCCTCTAAAGGCGGGGGCGAAGAGACCCAGTACTTC
TRBV28	.	.	TRBJ2-5	CASRTGPPQYF	TGTGCCAGCAGAACCGGGCCCCCCCAGTACTTC
TRBV28	.	few	TRBJ2-1	CASTVRDEQFF	TGTGCCAGTACGGTCCGGGATGAGCAGTTCTTC
TRBV5-4	.	.	TRBJ2-2	CASSLAGRGPGELFF	TGTGCCAGCAGCTTGGCCGGTCGGGGGCCCGGGGAGCTGTTTTTT
TRBV19	.	.	TRBJ1-5	CASSDRNSNQPQHF	TGTGCCAGTAGTGACAGAAATAGCAATCAGCCCCAGCATTTT
TRBV30	.	.	TRBJ2-7	CAWEGYGEQYF	TGTGCCTGGGAAGGGTATGGCGAGCAGTACTTC
TRBV27	TRBD1	.	TRBJ1-5	CASSGGTGTTSNQPQHF	TGTGCCAGCAGTGGGGGGACAGGGACGACAAGCAATCAGCCCCAGCATTTT